The present TCR beta chain was sequenced within a study of blood T cell repertoires in COVID-19. At the level of the study: From the United States, Italy and Spain came samples of acute and convalescent COVID-19. PBMCs, B-cell-depleted T cells, or T cells provided the cDNA or gDNA that made up the material.

The CDR3 extends over 13 amino acids. Trimming pared 6 bases from V and 2 bases from J, leaving 10 bases between. Per the germline V gene, CDR1 is MNHEY and CDR2 is SVGEGT. Original data processing: Reference gene primer amplification gave estimated nucleated cell counts. TCRdb's table, derived via immunoSEQ multiplex PCR, lists solely in-frame clones and lacks some. V and J calls and clone size follow that table, whereas D and trimming were derived from the DNA. The sample lists roughly 250,000 clones; around 86% were seen once. The sequence derives from a man between 35 and 55 years old who had recovered from COVID-19. This chain uses TRBV6-2 or TRBV6-3 with TRBJ1-2, with D perhaps matching TRBD1 (6 bases). Sequences were obtained from peripheral blood. The DNA of the CDR3 is TGTGCCAGCAGCTTCGACAGGAACTATGGCTACACCTTC. Its protein is CASSFDRNYGYTF.